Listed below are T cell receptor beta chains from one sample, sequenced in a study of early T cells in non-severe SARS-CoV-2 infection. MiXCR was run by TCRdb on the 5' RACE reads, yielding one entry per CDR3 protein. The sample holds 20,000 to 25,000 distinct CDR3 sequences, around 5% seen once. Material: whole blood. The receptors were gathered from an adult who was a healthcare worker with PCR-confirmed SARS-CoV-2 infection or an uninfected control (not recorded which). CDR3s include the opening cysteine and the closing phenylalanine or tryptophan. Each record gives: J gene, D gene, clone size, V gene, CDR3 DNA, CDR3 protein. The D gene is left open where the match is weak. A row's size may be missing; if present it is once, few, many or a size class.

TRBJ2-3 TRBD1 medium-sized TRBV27 TGTGCCAGCAGGAAGGGACAGTACACAGATACGCAGTATTTT CASRKGQYTDTQYF
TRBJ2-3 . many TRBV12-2 TGTGCAAGTCGCTCCAACGTTACAGATACGCAGTATTTT CASRSNVTDTQYF
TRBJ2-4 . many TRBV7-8 TGTGCCAGCAGCTTAGAACTAGCCAAAAACATTCAGTACTTC CASSLELAKNIQYF
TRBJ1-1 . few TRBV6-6 TGTGCCAGCAGTTACACGATTGAAGCTTTCTTT CASSYTIEAFF
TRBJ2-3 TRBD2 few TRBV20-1 TGCAGTGCTAGAGGTAGCGGGAGAGAGCCAGATACGCAGTATTTT CSARGSGREPDTQYF
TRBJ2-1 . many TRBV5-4 TGTGCCAGCAGCACATCGACAGGCCTTTCTGAAGAGCAGTTCTTC CASSTSTGLSEEQFF
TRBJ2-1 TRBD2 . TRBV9 TGTGCCAGCAGCGTTAGCGGGGGGGCCAATGAGCAGTTCTTC CASSVSGGANEQFF
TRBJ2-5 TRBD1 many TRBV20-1 TGCAGTGCTAGAGATAAGGGACAGGGGGCGAAGACCCAGTACTTC CSARDKGQGAKTQYF
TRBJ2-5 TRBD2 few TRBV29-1 TGCAGCGTTACGACTAGCGGGAGACAAGAGACCCAGTACTTC CSVTTSGRQETQYF
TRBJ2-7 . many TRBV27 TGTGCCAGCGGAACCCTCTACGAGCAGTACTTC CASGTLYEQYF
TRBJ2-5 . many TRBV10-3 TGTGCCATCAGTGCGGGGGAAGAGACCCAGTACTTC CAISAGEETQYF
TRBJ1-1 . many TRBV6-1 TGTGCCAGCAGTGAAGCGCGCCAGACGAACACTGAAGCTTTCTTT CASSEARQTNTEAFF
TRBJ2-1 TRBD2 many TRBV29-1 TGCAGCGTCGGGACTAGCGGGTACAATGAGCAGTTCTTC CSVGTSGYNEQFF
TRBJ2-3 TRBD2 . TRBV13 TGTGCCAGCAGCTTCGTCGGGAGGGCCGGGGGAGATACGCAGTATTTT CASSFVGRAGGDTQYF
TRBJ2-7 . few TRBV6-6 TGTGCCAGCAGACCTTCAGAAGGGTACTCCTACGAGCAGTACTTC CASRPSEGYSYEQYF
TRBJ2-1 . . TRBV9 TGTGCCAGCAGCGTCGGAGGGACGGACTACAATGAGCAGTTCTTC CASSVGGTDYNEQFF
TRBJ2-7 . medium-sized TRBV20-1 TGCAGTGCTAGAGTTATGACAGGCGCCTACGAGCAGTACTTC CSARVMTGAYEQYF
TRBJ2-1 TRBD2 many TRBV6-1 TGTGCCAGCACCTTAACAGGACTAGCGGACAATGAGCAGTTCTTC CASTLTGLADNEQFF
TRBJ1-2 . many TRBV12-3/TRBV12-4 TGTGCCAGCAGTTTATACAGGGAGGATGGCTACACCTTC CASSLYREDGYTF
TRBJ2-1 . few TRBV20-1 TGCAGTGCTACCAGCCATAATGAGCAGTTCTTC CSATSHNEQFF
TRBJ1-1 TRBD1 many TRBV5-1 TGCGCCAGCAGCGAGACAGGGGGGTTCACTGAAGCTTTCTTT CASSETGGFTEAFF
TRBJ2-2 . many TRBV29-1 TGCAGCGTTGCGTCCCGGGACCCAAACCGCGGGGAGCTGTTTTTT CSVASRDPNRGELFF
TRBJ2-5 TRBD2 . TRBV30 TGTGCCTGGAGTTCGATAGCGGGGGCCCAAGAGACCCAGTACTTC CAWSSIAGAQETQYF